This T cell receptor (beta chain) is from a study of blood T cell repertoires in COVID-19. Study context: Collection of acute and convalescent COVID-19 samples took place in the United States, Italy and Spain. Sample material is recorded as cDNA or gDNA derived from T cells, B-cell-depleted T cells, or PBMCs.

As originally analysed: How many nucleated cells were present was estimated from reference gene primer amplification. Sequenced by immunoSEQ multiplex PCR; TCRdb stores in-frame clones only, minus some. The D gene and trimming were derived from the DNA, and the V and J assignments and clone size from that table. Seen here are 400,000 to 550,000 clones, approximately 90% observed once, and the top ten hold 4% to 5.5%. Germline V gene data show CDR1 as SGHKS and CDR2 as YYEKEE (reference sequence). Trimming stripped 2 bases from V and 1 base from J, with 13 bases between. CDR3 length: 15 amino acids. This receptor was taken from a woman aged 25 to 39 with acute or convalescent COVID-19. The sequenced sample consisted of peripheral blood. The chain couples TRBV5-5 to TRBJ2-7; TRBD1 is a possible D gene (6 bases). As DNA, the CDR3 is TGTGCCAGCAGCTTATTAGGGGGTGGTTCCTACGAGCAGTACTTC. As protein: CASSLLGGGSYEQYF.